What follows describes a single T cell receptor beta chain. It lacks a known antigen. No much larger clone exists at a distance of one base, and base qualities are not known. This sample was taken from a study of blood T cell repertoires in COVID-19 (TCRdb year 2020). Context from the whole study: Collaborator samples came from the United States, Italy and Spain and covered acute and convalescent phases of COVID-19. Samples came from the ongoing ImmuneRACE study (first 160 participants) plus 1,254 subjects from 6 global collaborators. A freely available public database, intended as a resource for researchers studying the immune response to SARS-CoV-2, is where the repertoires were released. The material from the prospective study consisted of cDNA or gDNA derived from T cells, B-cell-depleted T cells, or PBMCs. A de-identified subject ID, COVID-19 status, age in years and sex were almost always included in the sample metadata. Subjects who had been exposed to COVID-19, were actively infected with it, or had recovered from it provided the deeply sampled blood TCRbeta repertoires that made up the dataset. Where available, HLA class I and class II types were obtained from metadata supplied by the sample provider rather than from assay-based typing.

Paper-wide results and their limitations: The amount of clinical and demographic metadata varied by source and participant and was provided uncurated.

Each collaborating institution followed its own protocols to collect whole blood in K2EDTA tubes. Collaborator samples were shipped for TCRbeta analysis as frozen whole blood, isolated PBMCs, or DNA extracted from either sample type. TCRbeta CDR3 regions were amplified from genomic DNA by means of the immunoSEQ Assay, a bias-controlled multiplex PCR. The authors' pipeline ran thus. The number of nucleated cells in each sample was estimated by amplification of reference gene primers within the assay. To quantify the absolute abundance of each unique TCRbeta CDR3 rearrangement, sequence reads were collapsed and filtered. For each sample, productive Simpson clonality was calculated as the square root of Simpson's diversity index over productive rearrangements. TCRdb limited this immuneACCESS table to in-frame rearrangements with V and J called. A share of clones is missing; checked studies link under half to unresolved V genes, and the rest is unexplained. V and J calls and clone size follow that table, whereas D and trimming were derived from the DNA. The sample contains approximately 140,000 clones, around 80% of them found a single time. Approximately 6.5% of the sample goes to the ten largest clones.

Sequenced: peripheral blood. This sequence originates from a human donor in a cohort sampled during active COVID-19.

The CDR3 here reads CASSEFGGSGNTIYF. The nucleotide sequence reads TGTGCCAGCAGTGAATTCGGAGGCTCTGGAAACACCATATATTTT. Recombination connected TRBV6-1 to TRBJ1-3; the D gene remains uncertain. Reading the germline V gene gives CDR1 MNHNS and CDR2 SASEGT. Taken from cysteine to phenylalanine, the CDR3 has 15 residues. Just the 45-base CDR3 DNA is kept, in frame starting at base 1. The trim is 2 bases for V and 0 bases for J, with a gap of 8 bases between the germline ends.